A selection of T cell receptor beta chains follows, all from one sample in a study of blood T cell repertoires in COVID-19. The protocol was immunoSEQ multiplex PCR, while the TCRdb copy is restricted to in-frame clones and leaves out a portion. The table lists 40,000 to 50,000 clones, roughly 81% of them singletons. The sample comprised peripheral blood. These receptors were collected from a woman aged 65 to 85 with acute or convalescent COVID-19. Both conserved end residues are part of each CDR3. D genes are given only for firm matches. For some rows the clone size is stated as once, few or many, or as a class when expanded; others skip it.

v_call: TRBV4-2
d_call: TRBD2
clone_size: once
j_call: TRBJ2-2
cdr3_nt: TGTGCCAGCAGCATCCTCTTGGCCGGCTCGGGGGGGGCGGTCGGGGAGCTGTTTTTT
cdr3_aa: CASSILLAGSGGAVGELFF

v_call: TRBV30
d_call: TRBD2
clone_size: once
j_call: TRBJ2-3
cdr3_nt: TGTGCCTGGGGCGGGGGGAGCGGAAACACAGATACGCAGTATTTT
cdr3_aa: CAWGGGSGNTDTQYF

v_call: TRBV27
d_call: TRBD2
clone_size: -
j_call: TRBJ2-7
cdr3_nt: TGTGCCAGCAGTCCAGGGACTAGCGGGATGCGCGAGCAGTACTTC
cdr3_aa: CASSPGTSGMREQYF

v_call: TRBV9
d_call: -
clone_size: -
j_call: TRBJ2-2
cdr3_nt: TGTGCCAGCAGCTTGGGGGGAACCGGGGAGCTGTTTTTT
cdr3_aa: CASSLGGTGELFF

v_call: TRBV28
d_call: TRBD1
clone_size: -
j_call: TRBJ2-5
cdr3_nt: TGTGCCAGCAGTTTATTCGGGACAGGGCGAGAGACCCAGTACTTC
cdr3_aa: CASSLFGTGRETQYF

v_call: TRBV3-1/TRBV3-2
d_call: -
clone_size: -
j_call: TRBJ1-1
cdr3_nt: TGTGCCAGCAGCCAAGAAGGCGGCACTGAAGCTTTCTTT
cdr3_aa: CASSQEGGTEAFF

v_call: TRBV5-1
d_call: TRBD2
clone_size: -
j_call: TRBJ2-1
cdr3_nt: TGCGCCAGCAGCTTGGACGTGGGAGCGGGGAATGAGCAGTTCTTC
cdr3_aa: CASSLDVGAGNEQFF

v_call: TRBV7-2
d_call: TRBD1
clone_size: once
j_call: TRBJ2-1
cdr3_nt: TGTGCCAGCAAGAGGACAGGGGACTACAATGAGCAGTTCTTC
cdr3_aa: CASKRTGDYNEQFF

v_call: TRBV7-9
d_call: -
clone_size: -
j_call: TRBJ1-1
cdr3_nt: TGTGCCAGCAGCTTAGGTGGCAGGTCATACACTGAAGCTTTCTTT
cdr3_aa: CASSLGGRSYTEAFF

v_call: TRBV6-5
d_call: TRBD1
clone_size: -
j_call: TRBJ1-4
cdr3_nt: TGTGCCAGCAGTCCTTTTGACAGGGTCGGTGAAAAACTGTTTTTT
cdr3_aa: CASSPFDRVGEKLFF

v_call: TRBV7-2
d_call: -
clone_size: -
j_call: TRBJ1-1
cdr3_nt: TGTGCCAGCCTATTGTGGGCAGGGATGAACACTGAAGCTTTCTTT
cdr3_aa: CASLLWAGMNTEAFF

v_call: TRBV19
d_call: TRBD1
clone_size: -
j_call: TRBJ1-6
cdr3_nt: TGTGCCAGTAGTAAAGGGACAGCCTATAATTCACCCCTCCACTTT
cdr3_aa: CASSKGTAYNSPLHF

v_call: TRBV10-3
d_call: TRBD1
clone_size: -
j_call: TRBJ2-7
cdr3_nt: TGTGCCATCAGTGGACGGACAGGGACCTCCTACGAGCAGTACTTC
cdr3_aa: CAISGRTGTSYEQYF

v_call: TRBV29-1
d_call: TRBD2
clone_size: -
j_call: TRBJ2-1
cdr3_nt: TGCAGCGTCCTCGGGGGGGGTTACAATGAGCAGTTCTTC
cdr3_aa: CSVLGGGYNEQFF

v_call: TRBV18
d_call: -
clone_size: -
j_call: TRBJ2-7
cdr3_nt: TGTGCCAGCTCACCACTTCCGGTTGGAGGGCGGCACGAGCAGTACTTC
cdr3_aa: CASSPLPVGGRHEQYF

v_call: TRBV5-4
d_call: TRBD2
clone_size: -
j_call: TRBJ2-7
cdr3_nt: TGTGCCAGCAGCTTGGGGCTAGCGGGGCTCTCCTACGAGCAGTACTTC
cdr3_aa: CASSLGLAGLSYEQYF

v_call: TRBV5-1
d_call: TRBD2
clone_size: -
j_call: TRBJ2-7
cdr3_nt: TGCGCCAGCAGCTTGAACGGGAGGGCCGAGTACGAGCAGTACTTC
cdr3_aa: CASSLNGRAEYEQYF

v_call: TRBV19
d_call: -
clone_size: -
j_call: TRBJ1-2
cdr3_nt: TGTGCCAGTAGTATCCCCATCCGGAACTATGGCTACACCTTC
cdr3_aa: CASSIPIRNYGYTF

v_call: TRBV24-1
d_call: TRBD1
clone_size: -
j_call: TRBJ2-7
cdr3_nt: TGTGCCACCGGGACAGGGACGGGGGAGCAGTACTTC
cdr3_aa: CATGTGTGEQYF

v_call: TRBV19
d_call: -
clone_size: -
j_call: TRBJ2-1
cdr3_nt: TGTGCCAGTACCTCGGGGGGCAAAAATGAGCAGTTCTTC
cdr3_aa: CASTSGGKNEQFF

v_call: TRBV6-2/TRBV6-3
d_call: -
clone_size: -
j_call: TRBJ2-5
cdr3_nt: TGTGCCAGCAGCTCCGACAGGCTCCAAGAGACCCAGTACTTC
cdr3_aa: CASSSDRLQETQYF

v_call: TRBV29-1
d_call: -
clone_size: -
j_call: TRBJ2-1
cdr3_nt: TGCAGCGTTGGCAGGGAAAGTAAGAATGAGCAGTTCTTC
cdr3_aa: CSVGRESKNEQFF

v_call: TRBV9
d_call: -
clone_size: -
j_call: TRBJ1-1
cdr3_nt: TGTGCCAGCAGCTACTCACAGGAGACCGAAGCTTTCTTT
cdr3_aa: CASSYSQETEAFF

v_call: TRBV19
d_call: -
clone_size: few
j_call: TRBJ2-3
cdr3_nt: TGTGCCAGTAGCCTTAGCACAGATACGCAGTATTTT
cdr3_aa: CASSLSTDTQYF

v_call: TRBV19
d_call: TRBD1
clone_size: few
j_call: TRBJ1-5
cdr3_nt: TGTGCCAGTAGTATAGGAATCCGGGACAGGGGCGCGAGCAATCAGCCCCAGCATTTT
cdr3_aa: CASSIGIRDRGASNQPQHF

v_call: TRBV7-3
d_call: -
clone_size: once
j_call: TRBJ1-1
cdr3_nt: TGTGCCAGCAGCTCCAGCGGGACCATGAACACTGAAGCTTTCTTT
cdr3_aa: CASSSSGTMNTEAFF

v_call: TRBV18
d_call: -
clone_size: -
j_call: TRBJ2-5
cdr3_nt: TGTGCCAGCTCACGAGCGGAACAAGAGACCCAGTACTTC
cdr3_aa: CASSRAEQETQYF

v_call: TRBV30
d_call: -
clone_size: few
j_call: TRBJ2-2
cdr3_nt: TGTGCCTGGAGCAGGAGGACAGTCGCGAACACCGGGGAGCTGTTTTTT
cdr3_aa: CAWSRRTVANTGELFF

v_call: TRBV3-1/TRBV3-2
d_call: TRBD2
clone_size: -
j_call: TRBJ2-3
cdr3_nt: TGTGCCAGCAGCCAAGATTCTAGCGGGGGAGCCACAGATACGCAGTATTTT
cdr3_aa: CASSQDSSGGATDTQYF

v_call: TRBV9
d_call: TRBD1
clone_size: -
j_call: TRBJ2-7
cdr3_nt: TGTGCCAGCAGCGTTGCACCCGGGACAGACTACGAGCAGTACTTC
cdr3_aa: CASSVAPGTDYEQYF

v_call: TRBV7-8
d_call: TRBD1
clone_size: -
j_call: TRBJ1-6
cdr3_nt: TGTGCCAGCAGCCTCGGGACAGGGTATAATTCACCCCTCCACTTT
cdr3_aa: CASSLGTGYNSPLHF

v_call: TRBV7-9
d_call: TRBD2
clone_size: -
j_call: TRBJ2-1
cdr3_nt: TGTGCCAGCAGCTTGGCGGAATGGACTAGCGGGGACTACAATGAGCAGTTCTTC
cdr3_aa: CASSLAEWTSGDYNEQFF

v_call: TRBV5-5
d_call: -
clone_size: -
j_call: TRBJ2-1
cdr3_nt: TGTGCCAGCAGCCCAGGGGGTGCGGGATGGAGGTACAATGAGCAGTTCTTC
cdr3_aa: CASSPGGAGWRYNEQFF

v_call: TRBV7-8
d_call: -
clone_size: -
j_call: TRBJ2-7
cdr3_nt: TGTGCCAGCAGCGCCGGGTACTCCTACGAGCAGTACTTC
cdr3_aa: CASSAGYSYEQYF

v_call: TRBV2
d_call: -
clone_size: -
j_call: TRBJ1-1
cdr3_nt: TGTGCCAGCAGAATACAGGGCACCCTGGCGGCTTTCTTT
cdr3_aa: CASRIQGTLAAFF

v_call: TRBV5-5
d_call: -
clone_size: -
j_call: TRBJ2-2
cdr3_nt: TGTGCCAGCAGCTTGACAGCCAACACCGGGGAGCTGTTTTTT
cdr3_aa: CASSLTANTGELFF

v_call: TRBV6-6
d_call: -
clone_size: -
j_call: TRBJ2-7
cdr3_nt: TGTGCCAGCAGTTACCGGGACGGCGGGGCCTACGAGCAGTACTTC
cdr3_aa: CASSYRDGGAYEQYF

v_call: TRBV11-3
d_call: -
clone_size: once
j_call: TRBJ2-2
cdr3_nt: TGTGCCAGCAGCTTAGGGGGCGATCTCACCGGGGAGCTGTTTTTT
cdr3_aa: CASSLGGDLTGELFF

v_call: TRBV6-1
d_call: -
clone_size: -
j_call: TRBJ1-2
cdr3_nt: TGTGCCAGCAGTGACGACATTCGCTATGGCTACACCTTC
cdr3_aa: CASSDDIRYGYTF

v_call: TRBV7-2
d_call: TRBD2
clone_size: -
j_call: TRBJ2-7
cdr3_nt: TGTGCCAGCAGCTTATGGGTGGGAGGGCCCCGGGAGCAGTACTTC
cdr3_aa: CASSLWVGGPREQYF

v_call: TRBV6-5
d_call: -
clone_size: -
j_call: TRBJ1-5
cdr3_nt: TGTGCCAGCTCTCAGGGGCGCAATCAGCCCCAGCATTTT
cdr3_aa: CASSQGRNQPQHF

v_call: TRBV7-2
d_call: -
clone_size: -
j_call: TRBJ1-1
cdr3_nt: TGTGCCAGCAGACTTTGGGGGGATCGGTTTACTGAAGCTTTCTTT
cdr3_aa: CASRLWGDRFTEAFF

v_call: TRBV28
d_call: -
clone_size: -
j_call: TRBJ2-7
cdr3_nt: TGTGCCAGCAGTTTACGACACGAACAAAAGGTTTCGGTCCCGGCCTACGAGCAGTACTTC
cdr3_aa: CASSLRHEQKVSVPAYEQYF

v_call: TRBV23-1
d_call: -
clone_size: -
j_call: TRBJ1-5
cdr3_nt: TGCGCCAACCTTGCAGGGGATGGCAATCAGCCCCAGCATTTT
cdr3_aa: CANLAGDGNQPQHF

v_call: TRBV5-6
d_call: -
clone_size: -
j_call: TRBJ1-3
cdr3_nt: TGTGCCAGCAGCTTGGGGCTGCCTGGAAACACCATATATTTT
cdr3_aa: CASSLGLPGNTIYF

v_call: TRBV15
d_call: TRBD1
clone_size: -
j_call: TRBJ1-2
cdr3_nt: TGTGCCACCAGCACGGACAGGGTTGGATATGGCTACACCTTC
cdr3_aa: CATSTDRVGYGYTF

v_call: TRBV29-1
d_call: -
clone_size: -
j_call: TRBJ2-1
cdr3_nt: TGCAGCGTTGAAGGTGGAGGGCCCCGCTACAATGAGCAGTTCTTC
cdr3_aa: CSVEGGGPRYNEQFF

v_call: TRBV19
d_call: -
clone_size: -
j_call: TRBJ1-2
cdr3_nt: TGTGCCAGTACACGGAACTATGGCTACACCTTC
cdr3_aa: CASTRNYGYTF

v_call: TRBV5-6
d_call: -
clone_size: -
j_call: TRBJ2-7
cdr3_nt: TGTGCCAGCAGCTTGGTCAGAACCTTCGAGCAGTACTTC
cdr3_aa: CASSLVRTFEQYF

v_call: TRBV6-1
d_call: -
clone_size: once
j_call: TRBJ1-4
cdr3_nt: TGTGCCAGCAGTGAAGATCCAGGGAACGAAAAACTGTTTTTT
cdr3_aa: CASSEDPGNEKLFF

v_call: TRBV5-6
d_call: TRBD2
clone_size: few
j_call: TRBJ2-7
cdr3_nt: TGTGCCAGCAGCTTAGGACTAGCGGGAGGGACCTACGAGCAGTACTTC
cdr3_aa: CASSLGLAGGTYEQYF

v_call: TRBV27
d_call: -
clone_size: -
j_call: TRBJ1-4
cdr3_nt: TGTGCCAGCAGTTTAACGGGGAGGGACGAAAAACTGTTTTTT
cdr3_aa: CASSLTGRDEKLFF

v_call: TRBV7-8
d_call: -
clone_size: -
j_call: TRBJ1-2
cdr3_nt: TGTGCCAGCGCAGGTCTCATGGACAGCCAGTTCTCGGGCTACACCTTC
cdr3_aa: CASAGLMDSQFSGYTF

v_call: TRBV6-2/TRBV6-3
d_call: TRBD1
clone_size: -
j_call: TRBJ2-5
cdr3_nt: TGTGCCAGCAGTAGCTGGACAGGGCCGAAAGAGACCCAGTACTTC
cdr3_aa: CASSSWTGPKETQYF

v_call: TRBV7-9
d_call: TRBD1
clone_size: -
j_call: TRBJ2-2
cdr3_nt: TGTGCCATCGCGGACAGGGGGCGTTGGACCGGGGAGCTGTTTTTT
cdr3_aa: CAIADRGRWTGELFF